These 27 T cell receptor beta chains were all obtained from the same sample, sequenced in a study of read filtering for tumor transcriptome and immune sequencing. Molecular barcoded adaptors covering alpha/delta and beta/gamma chains were used on about 0.4 ug RNA. MiXCR was run by TCRdb on the reads, yielding one entry per CDR3 protein. The sample shows about 58,000 distinct CDR3 sequences, roughly an eighth of them seen only once. Material for sequencing was a population of CD138-negative cells sorted from bone marrow. The origin of the receptors is a donor at least 40 years old with multiple myeloma.

This clonotype has a count of ten or more. This chain joins TRBV5-8 and TRBJ2-1; D perhaps matches TRBD2 (6 bases). Germline V gene sequence: CDR1 SGHTS, CDR2 YDEGEE. Trimming left V 5 bases short and J 8 bases short, with 23 bases between. CDR3 length: 16 amino acids. The CDR3: CASSYGRIGGGDEQFF. For the CDR3, the DNA is TGTGCCAGCAGTTACGGTAGGATCGGGGGAGGCGATGAGCAGTTCTTC.

Concerning this clonotype itself: A read error may produce the germline difference seen at one junction end. The chain links TRBV7-8 to TRBJ1-5, with D perhaps matching TRBD1 (6 bases). Germline values: CDR1 SGHVS, CDR2 FQNEAQ. The CDR3 spans 16 residues. The CDR3 spells CASSNKNGGLVQTQHF. For the CDR3, the DNA is TGTGCCAGCAGCAATAAGAACGGGGGGCTAGTTCAGACCCAGCATTTT.

The table lists this clonotype with many counts. The junction does not match germline at one end; this may be a read error. The J gene is TRBJ2-1, the V gene TRBV18; a weak D match, TRBD1 (6 bases). Germline V gene sequence: CDR1 KGHSH, CDR2 LQKENI. The CDR3 spans 17 residues. The chain's CDR3 is CGSSPSGTIMNHNEQFF. Here the CDR3 DNA reads TGTGGCAGCTCACCCTCCGGGACAATCATGAACCACAATGAGCAGTTCTTC.

By share of the sample, this clonotype is medium-sized. The chain links TRBV7-9 to TRBJ2-1, with 8 bases lining up with TRBD2. Germline-derived CDR1 and CDR2 are SEHNR and FQNEAQ (reference sequence). With 1 base clipped from V and 4 bases from J, the junction kept 6 bases outside the gene matches. This CDR3 comprises 16 residues. This chain's CDR3 is CASSLGRGGSYNEQFF. The CDR3 DNA is TGTGCCAGCAGCTTAGGACGGGGGGGCTCTTACAATGAGCAGTTCTTC.

About this clonotype itself: Mismatch with germline at one junction end may stem from a read error. The genes are TRBV20-1 and TRBJ2-1; 8 nucleotides agree with TRBD2. Germline V gives CDR1 DFQATT, CDR2 SNEGSKA (reference sequence). The CDR3 spans 16 residues. The CDR3 region is CSARDPLERGMGEQFF. The DNA for the CDR3 is TGCAGCGCTAGAGATCCCCTGGAGCGGGGGATGGGGGAGCAGTTCTTC.

In this sample, this clonotype turned up many times. V is TRBV5-1 and J is TRBJ1-5; D remains unclear. Trimming took 7 bases from V and 7 from J, leaving 15 bases between them. From germline, CDR1 is SGHRS and CDR2 YFSETQ. This CDR3 has 13 amino acids. This CDR3 reads CASSPNGIQPQHF. The DNA for the CDR3 is TGCGCCAGCTCTCCGAATGGGATCCAGCCCCAGCATTTT. Filled out from reference TRBV5-1 and TRBJ1-5, the complete variable domain reads KAGVTQTPRYLIKTRGQQVTLSCSPISGHRSVSWYQQTPGQGLQFLFEYFSETQRNKGNFPGRFSGRQFSNSRSEMNVSTLELGDSALYLCASSPNGIQPQHFGDGTRLSIL.

Comment on this clonotype: A single base separates this from a much larger clone, so it may be a read error. J is TRBJ1-1 and V is TRBV19; D is undetermined. This CDR3 is 13 amino acids long. Germline CDR1 and CDR2: LNHDA and SQIVND (reference sequence). CDR3 protein: CASFAKPNAEAFF. DNA for the CDR3: TGTGCCAGTTTCGCCAAACCGAACGCTGAAGCTTTCTTT. Filled out from reference TRBV19 and TRBJ1-1, the complete variable domain reads DGGITQSPKYLFRKEGQNVTLSCEQNLNHDAMYWYRQDPGQGLRLIYYSQIVNDFQKGDIAEGYSVSREKKESFPLTVTSAQKNPTAFYLCASFAKPNAEAFFGQGTRLTVV.

This clonotype has a count of ten or more. The V and J genes are TRBV20-1 and TRBJ1-2, with D unclear. The CDR3 length is 13 residues. V lost 0 bases to trimming and J lost 5 bases, with 10 bases between them. The V gene's germline CDR1 is DFQATT and CDR2 SNEGSKA (reference sequence). The CDR3 spells CSARDYSTYGYTF. The CDR3 coding sequence is TGCAGTGCTAGAGATTACAGTACTTATGGCTACACCTTC.

This clonotype was picked up a small number of times. The J gene is TRBJ2-1, the V gene TRBV5-1, with a weak D call TRBD2 (6 bases). Germline V CDR1 and CDR2: SGHRS, YFSETQ. There are 13 residues in the CDR3. V was shortened by 4 bases and J by 6 bases, with 11 bases between the two germline ends. CDR3 nucleotide sequence: TGCGCCAGCAGCCCGGAGGGGTCCAATGAGCAGTTCTTC. It yields the protein CASSPEGSNEQFF.

To note about this clonotype: This could be a read error, since a much larger clone is one nucleotide away. The chain has TRBV7-9 and TRBJ2-6; D gene ambiguous. Trimming pared 5 bases from V and 3 bases from J, leaving 11 bases between. The germline V gene has CDR1 SEHNR and CDR2 FQNEAQ (reference sequence). This CDR3 has 15 residues. This chain's CDR3 is CASSPRRLGANVLTF. The CDR3 DNA reads as TGTGCCAGCAGCCCGAGGCGGCTTGGGGCCAACGTCCTGACTTTC.

This clonotype was detected only a few times. This chain uses TRBV7-2 with TRBJ2-5, with 7 bases identical to TRBD1. V lost 4 bases and J lost 7; bases outside the gene matches: 6. The CDR3 is 13 amino acids. Looked up from germline, CDR1 is SGHTA and CDR2 is FQGNSA. This CDR3 reads CASSSDRVGTQYF. The DNA of the CDR3 is TGTGCCAGCAGCTCCGACAGGGTCGGGACCCAGTACTTC.

The table lists this clonotype with many counts. This sequence joins TRBV24-1 and TRBJ2-1; 8 bases agree with TRBD1. V lost 5 bases and J lost 0; bases outside the gene matches: 5. Germline lookup yields CDR1 KGHDR and CDR2 SFDVKD. The CDR3 consists of 16 residues. CDR3 coding DNA: TGTGCCACCAGTGCCCGGACAGGGAGCTCCTACAATGAGCAGTTCTTC. Its translation is CATSARTGSSYNEQFF.

This clonotype was picked up many times. The gene calls are TRBV5-6 and TRBJ2-5; D gene unclear. This CDR3 comprises 16 residues. Trimming cost V 4 bases and J 1 base, with 17 bases left between them. Germline CDR1 and CDR2: SGHDT and YYEEEE. This CDR3 reads CASSPPLDPFQETQYF. The CDR3 DNA follows: TGTGCCAGCAGCCCTCCTTTGGACCCGTTCCAAGAGACCCAGTACTTC.

This clonotype was observed at least ten times. The chain joins TRBV12-3 or TRBV12-4 to TRBJ2-2; possibly TRBD1 or TRBD2 for D (5 bases each). V was shortened by 6 bases and J by 3 bases, with 14 bases between the two germline ends. The CDR3 loop spans 15 amino acids. CDR3 nucleotide sequence: TGTGCCAGCAGCCCCCCGGTGGGGGACACCGGGGAGCTGTTTTTT. Translation gives CASSPPVGDTGELFF.

Comment on this clonotype: This may be a read error, as it is one base from a much larger clone. The chain has TRBV29-1 and TRBJ2-3; the D is unclear. V lost 6 bases, J lost 4 bases, and 17 bases lay in between. The CDR3 is made up of 14 amino acids. Germline V gene sequence: CDR1 SQVTM, CDR2 ANQGSEA. CDR3 loop: CSVGITVDSDTQYF. CDR3 DNA sequence: TGCAGCGTGGGAATAACAGTAGACTCAGATACGCAGTATTTT.

Regarding this clonotype: Being one base from a much bigger clone, this may be a read error. CDR3: CASSLGQGPSYGQYF. In DNA, the CDR3 is TGCGCCAGCAGCTTGGGGCAAGGTCCCTCCTACGGGCAGTACTTC. The chain couples TRBV4-1 to TRBJ2-7; D is perhaps TRBD1 (5 bases). The CDR3 spans 15 residues. Germline V CDR1 and CDR2: MGHRA, YSYEKL.

This clonotype appeared many times. The J gene is TRBJ2-1, the V gene TRBV12-3 or TRBV12-4; no firm D call. With 0 bases removed from V and 4 bases from J, the gap between germline ends came to 16 bases. The CDR3 extends over 17 amino acids. Written as DNA, the CDR3 is TGTGCCAGCAGTTTAGCTCCAGATTGGACGGAGTACAATGAGCAGTTCTTC. Encoded protein: CASSLAPDWTEYNEQFF.

This chain connects TRBV7-3 to TRBJ1-3, with TRBD1 matching 7 bases. This CDR3 has 15 residues. The J segment lost 4 bases and the V segment lost 5 bases, leaving 8 bases of the junction unmatched. Germline-derived CDR1 and CDR2 are SGHTA and FQGTGA. The CDR3 DNA is TGTGCCAGCAGCCAGCGGACAGGAGCGGGAAACACCATATATTTT. Amino acid sequence: CASSQRTGAGNTIYF.

This clonotype showed up many times. The chain links TRBV6-6 to TRBJ2-2; weak D call: TRBD1 (5 bases). The V end was cut by 8 bases, the J end by 1 base, with 11 bases between. CDR1 MNHNY and CDR2 SVGAGI come from the germline V gene (reference sequence). The CDR3 contains 14 residues. DNA for the CDR3: TGTGCCAGCCGAGGCAGGGAGAACACCGGGGAGCTGTTTTTT. Residues: CASRGRENTGELFF.

This clonotype has a count of ten or more. The V call is TRBV29-1, the J call TRBJ2-2; 12 bases are shared with TRBD2. CDR3 length: 13 residues. The V gene end was trimmed by 7 bases and the J gene end by 6 bases; junction bases not matched to a gene: 3. Per the germline V gene, CDR1 is SQVTM and CDR2 is ANQGSEA. Here the CDR3 reads CSGLAGAPGELFF. The CDR3 DNA follows: TGCAGCGGACTAGCGGGGGCACCCGGGGAGCTGTTTTTT.

The gene calls are TRBV27 and TRBJ1-5; a possible D gene is TRBD1 (5 bases). Germline V gene lookup returns CDR1 MNHEY and CDR2 SMNVEV (reference sequence). CDR3 length: 15 residues. The V and J ends lost 5 bases and 4 bases respectively, with 15 bases between them. CDR3: CASSPHRDGNQPQHF. The CDR3 nucleotides are TGTGCCAGCAGTCCTCACCGGGACGGGAATCAGCCCCAGCATTTT.

Ten or more counts support this clonotype. V is TRBV6-6 and J is TRBJ2-7; TRBD1 aligns across 8 bases. Germline loops: CDR1 MNHNY, CDR2 SVGAGI (reference sequence). V shed 7 bases, J shed 2 bases, and the junction held 7 bases outside the gene matches. The CDR3 has 14 residues. Written as DNA, the CDR3 is TGTGCCAGCAACCCAGGACAGGGAACCTACGAGCAGTACTTC. Protein product: CASNPGQGTYEQYF.

This clonotype was counted only a few times. The V call is TRBV2, the J call TRBJ2-5; 10 nucleotides line up with TRBD2. V lost 6 bases and J lost 3; bases outside the gene matches: 1. The germline gives CDR1 SNHLY, CDR2 FYNNEI. The CDR3 contains 13 residues. The DNA for the CDR3 is TGTGCCAGCAGCGGACTAGCGGAAGAGACCCAGTACTTC. Translated: CASSGLAEETQYF.

This clonotype was counted many times. The rearrangement links TRBV20-1 to TRBJ2-1; D ambiguous. V was shortened by 5 bases and J by 2 bases, with 4 bases between the two germline ends. CDR1 DFQATT and CDR2 SNEGSKA come from the germline V gene (reference sequence). The CDR3 has 11 amino acids. The CDR3 DNA reads TGCAGTGCTCGACCCTACAATGAGCAGTTCTTC. Encoded protein: CSARPYNEQFF.

This clonotype was counted at least ten times. The gene calls are TRBV7-2 and TRBJ2-2, with D perhaps matching TRBD2 (6 bases). Looked up from germline, CDR1 is SGHTA and CDR2 is FQGNSA. CDR3 length: 17 residues. V shed 0 bases and J shed 2 bases, with 13 bases lying between them. The DNA for the CDR3 is TGTGCCAGCAGCTTAGCCCCGGCTAGCGTAAACACCGGGGAGCTGTTTTTT. Translating it yields CASSLAPASVNTGELFF.

Ten or more counts support this clonotype. The chain has TRBV20-1 and TRBJ2-3; 8 positions agree with TRBD2. Trimming removed 4 bases from V and 7 bases from J; junction bases left unmatched: 10. The CDR3 totals 14 residues. Germline lookup yields CDR1 DFQATT and CDR2 SNEGSKA (reference sequence). CDR3 DNA sequence: TGCAGTGCTATGGCGGGGGGCATGGGCAATACGCAGTATTTT. Amino acid sequence: CSAMAGGMGNTQYF.

This clonotype was counted ten times or more. The V gene is TRBV5-1, the J gene TRBJ2-7; 8 bases align to TRBD2. This CDR3 contains 16 residues. Trimming at V came to 2 bases and at J to 0 bases, leaving 7 bases not matched to a gene. Germline values: CDR1 SGHRS, CDR2 YFSETQ. The CDR3 DNA follows: TGCGCCAGCAGCTTTGGCGGGGGGCGATACTCCTACGAGCAGTACTTC. Translated, it gives CASSFGGGRYSYEQYF.